This TCR beta chain was captured by sequencing in a study of blood T cell repertoires in COVID-19. Study-level information: From T cells, B-cell-depleted T cells, or PBMCs came the material, which was cDNA or gDNA.

Self-reported history from a screening survey and questionnaire set each donor's cohort. Generated by immunoSEQ multiplex PCR, the TCRdb table keeps only in-frame clones and is missing some. The repertoire has 200,000 to 250,000 clones, 85% to 90% of them found once; the top ten carry 3.1%. The sequencing sample was made of PBMCs or T cells enriched from blood (not recorded which). The receptor comes from a woman in her forties or fifties in a cohort exposed to, infected with or recovered from COVID-19 (not recorded which).

CDR3 protein: CASSLSQGSETQYF. The CDR3 DNA is TGCGCCAGCAGCTTGTCTCAGGGATCGGAGACCCAGTACTTC. The V gene is TRBV5-1, the J gene TRBJ2-5; tentative D call: TRBD1 (5 bases). This CDR3 spans 14 amino acids. The germline CDR1 and CDR2 sequences are SGHRS and YFSETQ. The V gene lost 1 base and the J gene lost 5 bases, with 12 bases spanning the gap.